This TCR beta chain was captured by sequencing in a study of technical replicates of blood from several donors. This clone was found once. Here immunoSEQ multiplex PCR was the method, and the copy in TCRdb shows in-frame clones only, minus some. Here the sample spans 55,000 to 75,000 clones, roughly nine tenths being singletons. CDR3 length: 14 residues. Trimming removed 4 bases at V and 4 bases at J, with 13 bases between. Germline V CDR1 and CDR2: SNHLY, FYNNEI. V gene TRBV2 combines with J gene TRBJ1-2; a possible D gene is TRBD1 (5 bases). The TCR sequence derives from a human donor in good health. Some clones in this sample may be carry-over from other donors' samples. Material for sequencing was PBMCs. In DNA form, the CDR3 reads TGTGCCAGCAGTGTATCGGACAAAATCTATGGCTACACCTTC. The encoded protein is CASSVSDKIYGYTF.